Listed below are T cell receptor beta chains from one sample, sequenced in a study of blood T cells in healthy people across ages. TCRdb used MiXCR to reprocess the 5' RACE reads, holding one entry per CDR3 protein. The data contain roughly 1.7 million distinct CDR3 sequences, almost 35% of them singletons. What was sequenced was blood. These receptors all stem from a woman aged 30 to 39 in good health. CDR3s include the opening cysteine and the closing phenylalanine or tryptophan. The D gene is left open where the match is weak. Clone size appears in some rows only: once, few, many, or a class for an expanded clone.

d_gene,v_gene,j_gene,abundance,CDR3nt,CDR3aa
.,TRBV20-1,TRBJ2-2,.,TGCAGTGCTAGAGAAATCCCCGGGGAGCTGTTTTTT,CSAREIPGELFF
.,TRBV4-1,TRBJ1-1,.,TGCGCCAGCAGCCCTATTAGCCAGCGCACTGAAGCTTTCTTT,CASSPISQRTEAFF
TRBD1,TRBV20-1,TRBJ1-2,.,TGCAGTGCAACAACCAAGGGGACAGGGTCGCATGGCTACACCTTC,CSATTKGTGSHGYTF
.,TRBV27,TRBJ2-3,.,TGTGCCAGCAGGGCGACAGGGAGGGACACAGATACGCAGTATTTT,CASRATGRDTDTQYF
TRBD2,TRBV29-1,TRBJ2-1,.,TGCACCGGGACTAGCGGGAGCTCTAATGAGCAGTTCTTC,CTGTSGSSNEQFF
.,TRBV2,TRBJ2-6,.,TGTGCCAGCTGGGACGGAACCCTCGCTGGGGCCAACGTCCTGACTTTC,CASWDGTLAGANVLTF
.,TRBV6-5,TRBJ2-1,.,TGTGCCAGCAGTTACGGACCGAGCCTATACAATGAGCAGTTCTTC,CASSYGPSLYNEQFF
TRBD1,TRBV5-6,TRBJ2-7,.,TGTGCCAGCAGCTTGGGACAGGGGGTCCACGCCTACGAGCAGTACTTC,CASSLGQGVHAYEQYF
TRBD1,TRBV6-6,TRBJ1-5,.,TGTGCCAGCAAGAGGACAGGGGACAATCAGCCCCAGCATTTT,CASKRTGDNQPQHF
.,TRBV27,TRBJ2-5,few,TGTGCCAGCAGTTTATCGCCCCCAGAGACCCAGTACTTC,CASSLSPPETQYF
.,TRBV7-9,TRBJ1-5,.,TGTGCCAGCAGCTCGGACAGTCCAAAGGGTCCCAATCAGCCCCAGCATTTT,CASSSDSPKGPNQPQHF
TRBD2,TRBV20-1,TRBJ2-1,many,TGCAGTGCTAGCGGGGGGGCCTCCTACAATGAGCAGTTCTTC,CSASGGASYNEQFF